This T cell receptor (beta chain) was observed in a study of cytotoxic CD8 clonotypes in ibrutinib-treated CLL (dated by TCRdb to about 2021). Concerning the study at large: In this cohort, 15 patients were treatment-naive and ten to eleven were relapsed/refractory, while fewer than 18 had unmutated IGHV. Responses were partial in around 25 patients and complete in 2; after median approximately 69 months follow-up, some 14 stayed in remission and 12 progressed. The response samples were drawn at a median of roughly twelve months into treatment, with a range of about 6 to 40 months. On average, each sample yielded 255,043 productive templates and 94,082 productive rearrangements. Of the approximately 94 people in the trial, 25 to 30 had longitudinal samples available. Cryopreserved peripheral blood mononuclear cells were collected at three points: before therapy, at response, and at either sustained remission or disease progression. Patients were still on ibrutinib when every remission and progressive disease sample was collected.

The goal of deep resolution MiSeq sequencing was a depth between 1 in 1 million and 1 in 200,000 T cells, and coverage averaged 10x per clonotype. The immunoSEQ hsTCRB Kit was used to generate TCR beta libraries. The paper's data handling went like this. ImmunoSEQ Data Assistant and ImmunoSEQ Analyzer were used for data analysis, and V, D and J genes were assigned according to IMGT definitions. Clonality, with values ranging from 0 to 1, was calculated as one minus the normalized Shannon entropy of productive rearrangement frequencies. Public clonotype analysis was restricted to overrepresented clonotypes comprising at least 0.05% of each patient's repertoire. Roughly 13 age-matched healthy donor repertoires from immuneACCESS served as clonality controls. Not all clones reach the TCRdb copy of this immuneACCESS table, which keeps in-frame sequences only. Checked studies attribute under half of the gap to unresolved V genes and leave the rest unexplained. V, J and clone size are those of that table, while D and trimming were read from the DNA. Counted in this sample were some 150,000 clones; approximately 80% of them appeared once. The top ten hold about 5% of the sample.

Taken with the paper, the label for time point translates to: 20 to 30 months on ibrutinib. For TCR beta library preparation, about 2 micrograms of genomic DNA were isolated from cryopreserved PBMCs. Longitudinal blood samples from CLL patients on ibrutinib monotherapy underwent high-throughput TCR beta sequencing. The patients took part in an open-label, single-center phase 2 trial of ibrutinib monotherapy. This clone appeared a single time. This receptor's antigen is unknown. The record has no base qualities; no much larger clone is one base away. CDR1 SGHTA and CDR2 FQGTGA were looked up in the germline V gene. The V and J ends are trimmed by 0 bases and 7 bases, leaving 6 bases between them. The CDR3 has 13 amino acids, counting the end cysteine and phenylalanine. The kept DNA is CDR3 alone, 39 bases in frame from the first base. Study-wide findings and limitations: Sampling times were not matched between sustained-remission and progressing patients, and lymph node repertoires were not studied. Public clonotypes were found to be uncommon and were observed to contract or remain stable during treatment; the increase in clonality was shown to reflect expansion of private clonotypes at ibrutinib response. At ibrutinib response clonality went up, during sustained remission it held steady, and at progression it dropped back toward baseline. At baseline, clonality was higher than in age-matched healthy donors and showed a strong correlation with circulating CD8+ T-cell counts.

The TCR sequence derives from a human donor with chronic lymphocytic leukemia. The specimen was PBMCs, collected after 24 months of ibrutinib treatment. The sequence is built from TRBV7-3 and TRBJ2-2, with the identity of the D gene unclear. The DNA is TGTGCCAGCAGCTTAACCCTGGTCGGGGAGCTGTTTTTT. It specifies CASSLTLVGELFF.